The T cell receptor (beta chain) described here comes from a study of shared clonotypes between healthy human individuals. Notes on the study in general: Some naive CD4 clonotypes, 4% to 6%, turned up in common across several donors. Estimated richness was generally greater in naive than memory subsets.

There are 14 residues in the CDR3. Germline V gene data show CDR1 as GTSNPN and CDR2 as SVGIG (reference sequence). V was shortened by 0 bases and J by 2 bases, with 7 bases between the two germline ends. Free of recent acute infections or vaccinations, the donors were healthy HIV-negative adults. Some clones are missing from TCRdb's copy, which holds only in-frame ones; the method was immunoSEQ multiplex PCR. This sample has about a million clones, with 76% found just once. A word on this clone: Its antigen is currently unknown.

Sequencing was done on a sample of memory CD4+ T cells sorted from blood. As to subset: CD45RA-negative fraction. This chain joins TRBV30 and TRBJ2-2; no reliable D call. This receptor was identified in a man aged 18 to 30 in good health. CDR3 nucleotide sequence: TGTGCCTGGAGTGTATACAAAAACACCGGGGAGCTGTTTTTT. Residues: CAWSVYKNTGELFF.